A selection of T cell receptor beta chains follows, all from one sample in a study of blood T cell repertoires in COVID-19. Here immunoSEQ multiplex PCR was the method, and the copy in TCRdb shows in-frame clones only, minus some. Of 150,000 to 200,000 clones listed, more than 65% are singletons. The sequenced material came from PBMCs or T cells enriched from blood (not recorded which). The receptors come from a woman aged 45 to 65 with acute COVID-19. Each CDR3 is given with its conserved first and last residue. Fields, in order: clone size, V gene, D gene, J gene, CDR3 protein, CDR3 DNA. D genes are given only for firm matches. Some rows have no size entry. The others give once, few or many, or a class for an expanded clone.

clone_size: few; v_call: TRBV21-1; d_call: NA; j_call: TRBJ1-2; cdr3_aa: CASSLRDREVYYGYTF; cdr3_nt: TGTGCCAGCAGCCTCCGGGACAGGGAAGTTTATTATGGCTACACCTTC
clone_size: NA; v_call: TRBV5-1; d_call: NA; j_call: TRBJ2-5; cdr3_aa: CASSLQVNPETQYF; cdr3_nt: TGCGCCAGCAGCTTGCAGGTTAATCCGGAGACCCAGTACTTC
clone_size: few; v_call: TRBV4-2; d_call: NA; j_call: TRBJ1-2; cdr3_aa: CASSQDSRDGYTF; cdr3_nt: TGTGCCAGCAGCCAAGATTCCCGTGATGGCTACACCTTC
clone_size: NA; v_call: TRBV3-1/TRBV3-2; d_call: NA; j_call: TRBJ1-1; cdr3_aa: CASSRTSSEAFF; cdr3_nt: TGTGCCAGCAGCCGGACATCATCTGAAGCTTTCTTT
clone_size: NA; v_call: TRBV5-1; d_call: TRBD2; j_call: TRBJ2-2; cdr3_aa: CASSPTSGFNTGELFF; cdr3_nt: TGCGCCAGCAGCCCCACTAGCGGGTTTAACACCGGGGAGCTGTTTTTT
clone_size: NA; v_call: TRBV11-2; d_call: NA; j_call: TRBJ2-3; cdr3_aa: CASSLVRGADTQYF; cdr3_nt: TGTGCCAGCAGCTTAGTCAGGGGGGCAGATACGCAGTATTTT
clone_size: NA; v_call: TRBV7-8; d_call: TRBD1; j_call: TRBJ2-6; cdr3_aa: CASSPPGQPSGANVLTF; cdr3_nt: TGTGCCAGCAGCCCCCCGGGACAGCCCTCTGGGGCCAACGTCCTGACTTTC
clone_size: NA; v_call: TRBV29-1; d_call: NA; j_call: TRBJ1-6; cdr3_aa: CSVQYRAPDNSPLHF; cdr3_nt: TGCAGCGTGCAGTACAGGGCCCCTGATAATTCACCCCTCCACTTT
clone_size: NA; v_call: TRBV27; d_call: NA; j_call: TRBJ1-4; cdr3_aa: CASSGGSSTNEKLFF; cdr3_nt: TGTGCCAGCAGCGGGGGGAGCTCAACTAATGAAAAACTGTTTTTT
clone_size: NA; v_call: TRBV4-1; d_call: TRBD2; j_call: TRBJ2-3; cdr3_aa: CASSQGLAVRGDTQYF; cdr3_nt: TGCGCCAGCAGCCAAGGGCTAGCGGTCCGGGGAGATACGCAGTATTTT
clone_size: NA; v_call: TRBV28; d_call: TRBD1; j_call: TRBJ1-6; cdr3_aa: CASSQWRDSSSPLHF; cdr3_nt: TGTGCCAGCAGTCAATGGAGGGACAGTTCCTCACCCCTCCACTTT
clone_size: NA; v_call: TRBV4-2; d_call: NA; j_call: TRBJ1-2; cdr3_aa: CASSQDLGPYGYTF; cdr3_nt: TGTGCCAGCAGCCAAGATCTGGGGCCCTATGGCTACACCTTC
clone_size: once; v_call: TRBV4-3; d_call: NA; j_call: TRBJ1-2; cdr3_aa: CASSQDQGSNYGYTF; cdr3_nt: TGCGCCAGCAGCCAAGATCAGGGTTCTAACTATGGCTACACCTTC
clone_size: NA; v_call: TRBV7-9; d_call: NA; j_call: TRBJ1-1; cdr3_aa: CASSWRENTEAFF; cdr3_nt: TGTGCCAGCAGCTGGAGGGAGAACACTGAAGCTTTCTTT
clone_size: NA; v_call: TRBV12-3/TRBV12-4; d_call: NA; j_call: TRBJ1-1; cdr3_aa: CASSFRENTEAFF; cdr3_nt: TGTGCCAGCAGTTTCCGGGAGAACACTGAAGCTTTCTTT
clone_size: NA; v_call: TRBV2; d_call: NA; j_call: TRBJ2-2; cdr3_aa: CASRGGGTGELFF; cdr3_nt: TGTGCCAGCAGGGGTGGAGGGACCGGGGAGCTGTTTTTT
clone_size: NA; v_call: TRBV20-1; d_call: TRBD1; j_call: TRBJ2-5; cdr3_aa: CSASIRDRVDETQYF; cdr3_nt: TGCAGTGCTAGTATTAGGGACAGGGTTGACGAGACCCAGTACTTC
clone_size: NA; v_call: TRBV9; d_call: NA; j_call: TRBJ2-6; cdr3_aa: CASSPGTGANVLTF; cdr3_nt: TGTGCCAGCTCTCCAGGAACTGGGGCCAACGTCCTGACTTTC
clone_size: NA; v_call: TRBV24-1; d_call: NA; j_call: TRBJ1-2; cdr3_aa: CATSDFSQTGNYGYTF; cdr3_nt: TGTGCCACCAGTGATTTTAGTCAAACAGGGAACTATGGCTACACCTTC
clone_size: NA; v_call: TRBV3-1/TRBV3-2; d_call: NA; j_call: TRBJ1-1; cdr3_aa: CASSQDRRVNTEAFF; cdr3_nt: TGTGCCAGCAGCCAAGATCGAAGAGTAAACACTGAAGCTTTCTTT
clone_size: NA; v_call: TRBV28; d_call: TRBD2; j_call: TRBJ2-1; cdr3_aa: CASSLIGLSSRGGLEQFF; cdr3_nt: TGTGCCAGCAGTTTAATCGGCCTCAGCTCGCGGGGGGGCCTTGAGCAGTTCTTC
clone_size: NA; v_call: TRBV19; d_call: NA; j_call: TRBJ1-2; cdr3_aa: CASSIPGTLPGGYTF; cdr3_nt: TGTGCCAGTAGTATCCCCGGGACACTCCCCGGTGGCTACACCTTC
clone_size: NA; v_call: TRBV7-9; d_call: NA; j_call: TRBJ1-2; cdr3_aa: CASSLEQGGGYTF; cdr3_nt: TGTGCCAGCAGCTTAGAACAGGGTGGTGGCTACACCTTC
clone_size: NA; v_call: TRBV24-1; d_call: NA; j_call: TRBJ2-1; cdr3_aa: CATSDPGLEEGQFF; cdr3_nt: TGTGCCACCAGTGACCCCGGTTTGGAGGAGGGTCAGTTCTTC
clone_size: NA; v_call: TRBV3-1/TRBV3-2; d_call: TRBD1; j_call: TRBJ2-1; cdr3_aa: CASSQRGGPYNEQFF; cdr3_nt: TGTGCCAGCAGCCAAAGAGGGGGCCCCTACAATGAGCAGTTCTTC
clone_size: NA; v_call: TRBV28; d_call: TRBD1; j_call: TRBJ1-1; cdr3_aa: CASNLQGFGEAFF; cdr3_nt: TGTGCCAGCAACCTACAGGGGTTCGGTGAAGCTTTCTTT
clone_size: NA; v_call: TRBV11-3; d_call: TRBD2; j_call: TRBJ2-1; cdr3_aa: CASSPLAGGKNEQFF; cdr3_nt: TGTGCCAGCAGCCCCCTAGCGGGGGGAAAGAATGAGCAGTTCTTC
clone_size: NA; v_call: TRBV5-1; d_call: NA; j_call: TRBJ2-3; cdr3_aa: CASSLPDRPTDTQYF; cdr3_nt: TGCGCCAGCAGCCTACCCGACAGGCCCACAGATACGCAGTATTTT
clone_size: NA; v_call: TRBV7-9; d_call: NA; j_call: TRBJ2-5; cdr3_aa: CASSLAGGLHGETQYF; cdr3_nt: TGTGCCAGCAGCTTAGCGGGCGGGCTTCACGGGGAGACCCAGTACTTC
clone_size: NA; v_call: TRBV7-2; d_call: NA; j_call: TRBJ1-6; cdr3_aa: CASSQQGNSPLHF; cdr3_nt: TGTGCCAGCAGTCAGCAGGGAAATTCACCCCTCCACTTT
clone_size: NA; v_call: TRBV6-2/TRBV6-3; d_call: NA; j_call: TRBJ1-1; cdr3_aa: CASSDTLNTEAFF; cdr3_nt: TGTGCCAGCAGTGACACACTGAACACTGAAGCTTTCTTT
clone_size: NA; v_call: TRBV5-1; d_call: TRBD1; j_call: TRBJ1-1; cdr3_aa: CASTLTASSQGAEAFF; cdr3_nt: TGCGCCAGCACCCTCACAGCTTCCTCTCAGGGGGCTGAAGCTTTCTTT
clone_size: few; v_call: TRBV27; d_call: NA; j_call: TRBJ1-2; cdr3_aa: CASRNRVGYGYTF; cdr3_nt: TGTGCCAGCAGGAACAGGGTAGGCTATGGCTACACCTTC
clone_size: NA; v_call: TRBV25-1; d_call: TRBD1; j_call: TRBJ2-3; cdr3_aa: CASSGQGSTDTQYF; cdr3_nt: TGTGCCAGCAGTGGACAGGGGAGCACAGATACGCAGTATTTT
clone_size: NA; v_call: TRBV6-1; d_call: NA; j_call: TRBJ1-2; cdr3_aa: CASSEGEGSGYTF; cdr3_nt: TGTGCCAGCAGTGAGGGGGAGGGAAGTGGCTACACCTTC
clone_size: NA; v_call: TRBV5-1; d_call: NA; j_call: TRBJ2-5; cdr3_aa: CASSFNRAQETQYF; cdr3_nt: TGCGCCAGCAGCTTCAACAGGGCTCAAGAGACCCAGTACTTC
clone_size: NA; v_call: TRBV7-9; d_call: TRBD1; j_call: TRBJ1-2; cdr3_aa: CASSLEQGAEGYTF; cdr3_nt: TGTGCCAGCAGCTTAGAACAGGGGGCTGAAGGCTACACCTTC
clone_size: once; v_call: TRBV20-1; d_call: NA; j_call: TRBJ2-3; cdr3_aa: CSARDESTQYF; cdr3_nt: TGCAGTGCTAGAGACGAGAGTACGCAGTATTTT
clone_size: NA; v_call: TRBV19; d_call: TRBD1; j_call: TRBJ1-2; cdr3_aa: CASSAQGDGYGYTF; cdr3_nt: TGTGCCAGTAGTGCGCAGGGGGATGGGTATGGCTACACCTTC
clone_size: few; v_call: TRBV7-2; d_call: NA; j_call: TRBJ1-3; cdr3_aa: CASSLESTGRSGNTIYF; cdr3_nt: TGTGCCAGCAGCTTAGAATCCACAGGGAGAAGTGGAAACACCATATATTTT
clone_size: few; v_call: TRBV29-1; d_call: NA; j_call: TRBJ2-1; cdr3_aa: CSVVEVRPVDEQFF; cdr3_nt: TGCAGCGTTGTGGAGGTACGGCCTGTGGATGAGCAGTTCTTC
clone_size: NA; v_call: TRBV1; d_call: NA; j_call: TRBJ2-3; cdr3_aa: CTSSPSGGADVGPDTQYF; cdr3_nt: TGCACCAGCAGCCCTAGCGGGGGGGCCGATGTAGGGCCAGATACGCAGTATTTT
clone_size: NA; v_call: TRBV7-2; d_call: NA; j_call: TRBJ1-4; cdr3_aa: CASSLGQGNNEKLFF; cdr3_nt: TGTGCCAGCAGCTTAGGTCAGGGGAATAATGAAAAACTGTTTTTT
clone_size: NA; v_call: TRBV5-4; d_call: TRBD1; j_call: TRBJ1-3; cdr3_aa: CASSSPGTGTGNTIYF; cdr3_nt: TGTGCCAGCAGCTCGCCCGGGACAGGGACTGGAAACACCATATATTTT
clone_size: NA; v_call: TRBV5-1; d_call: TRBD1; j_call: TRBJ2-1; cdr3_aa: CASSPRLQGDEQFF; cdr3_nt: TGCGCCAGCAGCCCCCGTCTCCAGGGGGATGAGCAGTTCTTC
clone_size: once; v_call: TRBV4-3; d_call: NA; j_call: TRBJ1-2; cdr3_aa: CASSQDRGRSYGYTF; cdr3_nt: TGCGCCAGCAGCCAAGATCGAGGCCGTAGCTATGGCTACACCTTC
clone_size: NA; v_call: TRBV10-1; d_call: NA; j_call: TRBJ2-3; cdr3_aa: CASRLQYF; cdr3_nt: TGCGCCAGCAGACTGCAGTATTTT
clone_size: NA; v_call: TRBV7-8; d_call: NA; j_call: TRBJ1-4; cdr3_aa: CASSLVGTRDAKLFF; cdr3_nt: TGTGCCAGCAGCTTAGTAGGGACAAGGGATGCAAAACTGTTTTTT
clone_size: many; v_call: TRBV19; d_call: NA; j_call: TRBJ1-2; cdr3_aa: CASSIPGGSYGYTF; cdr3_nt: TGTGCCAGTAGTATTCCGGGCGGGAGTTATGGCTACACCTTC
clone_size: NA; v_call: TRBV27; d_call: TRBD2; j_call: TRBJ2-3; cdr3_aa: CASSPTLTSGGEEWDTQYF; cdr3_nt: TGTGCCAGCAGTCCGACGCTAACTAGCGGGGGGGAGGAGTGGGATACGCAGTATTTT